This T cell receptor beta chain was identified in a study of regulatory T cells in long-lasting Graves disease. Germline V gene lookup returns CDR1 SNHLY and CDR2 FYNNEI. This CDR3 region has 14 residues. The V segment lost 6 bases and the J segment 7 bases; nucleotides outside the gene matches: 12. Notes on the study in general: New patients shared fewer public clonotypes (about 1,000) than persistent patients did (around 3,000). Persistent disease preferred TRBV28, TRBJ1-2 and TRBJ2-5. The TCR repertoire of persistent Graves' patients was less diverse than that of newly diagnosed ones.

Time point denoted: persistent/refractory GD, antithyroid drugs over 5 years with positive TRAb. After RNA was extracted from PBMCs, the TCR library was made from it. It was American Thyroid Association guidelines that determined Graves' disease diagnosis. As concerns this clonotype: The antigen remains unidentified.

Arm-PCR of CDR3 regions and iRepertoire HTBI primers were the basis on which TCR beta libraries were built. MiXCR, run by TCRdb on the multiplex PCR reads, gives a single entry per CDR3 protein. The sample lists roughly 450,000 distinct CDR3 sequences, approximately 23% occurring once. The sample in question was peripheral blood mononuclear cells (PBMCs), obtained when the disease was refractory, from a patient treated with antithyroid drugs. The TCR sequence derives from a female donor with Graves disease. The J gene is TRBJ2-7, the V gene TRBV2; 7 nucleotides align to TRBD2. The DNA for the CDR3 is TGTGCCAGCAGGGGGGGGACTATTGAGGCGGAGCAGTACTTC. This gives the protein CASRGGTIEAEQYF.